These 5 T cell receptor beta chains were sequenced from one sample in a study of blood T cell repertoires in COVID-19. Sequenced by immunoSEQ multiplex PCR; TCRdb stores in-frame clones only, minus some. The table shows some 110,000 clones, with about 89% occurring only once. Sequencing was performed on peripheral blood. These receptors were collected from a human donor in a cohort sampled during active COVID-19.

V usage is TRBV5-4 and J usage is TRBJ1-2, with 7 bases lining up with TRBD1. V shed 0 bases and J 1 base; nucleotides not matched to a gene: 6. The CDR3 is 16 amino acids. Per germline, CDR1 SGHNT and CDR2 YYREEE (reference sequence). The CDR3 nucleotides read TGTGCCAGCAGCTTGGCCGGCCGGGACAGTAACTATGGCTACACCTTC. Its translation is CASSLAGRDSNYGYTF.

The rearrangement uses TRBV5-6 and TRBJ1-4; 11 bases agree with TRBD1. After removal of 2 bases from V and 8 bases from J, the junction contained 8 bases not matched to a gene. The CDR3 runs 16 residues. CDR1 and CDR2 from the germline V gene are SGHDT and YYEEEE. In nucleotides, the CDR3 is TGTGCCAGCAGCTTCCGCCCCGGGACAGGGGGAGAAAAACTGTTTTTT. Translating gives CASSFRPGTGGEKLFF.

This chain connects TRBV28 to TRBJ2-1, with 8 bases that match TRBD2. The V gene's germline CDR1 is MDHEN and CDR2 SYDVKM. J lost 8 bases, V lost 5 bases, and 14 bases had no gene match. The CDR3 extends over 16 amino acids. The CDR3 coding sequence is TGTGCCAGCAGTCGAACAACCGGGACTAGATTTGATGAGCAGTTCTTC. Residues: CASSRTTGTRFDEQFF.

The CDR3 region has the DNA TGTGCCAGCAGTTACTACAATGAGCAGTTCTTC. Translated, it gives CASSYYNEQFF. The gene calls are TRBV25-1 and TRBJ2-1, with D hard to call. Germline V lookup: CDR1 MGHDK, CDR2 SYGVNS. V lost 5 bases to trimming and J lost 3 bases, with 2 bases between them. This CDR3 spans 11 amino acids.

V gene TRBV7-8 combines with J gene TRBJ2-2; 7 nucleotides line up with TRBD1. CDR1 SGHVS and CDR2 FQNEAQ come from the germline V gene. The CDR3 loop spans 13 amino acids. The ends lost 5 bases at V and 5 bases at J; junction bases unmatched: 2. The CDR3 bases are TGTGCCAGCAGCCCCAGGGGGACCGGGGAGCTGTTTTTT. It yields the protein CASSPRGTGELFF.